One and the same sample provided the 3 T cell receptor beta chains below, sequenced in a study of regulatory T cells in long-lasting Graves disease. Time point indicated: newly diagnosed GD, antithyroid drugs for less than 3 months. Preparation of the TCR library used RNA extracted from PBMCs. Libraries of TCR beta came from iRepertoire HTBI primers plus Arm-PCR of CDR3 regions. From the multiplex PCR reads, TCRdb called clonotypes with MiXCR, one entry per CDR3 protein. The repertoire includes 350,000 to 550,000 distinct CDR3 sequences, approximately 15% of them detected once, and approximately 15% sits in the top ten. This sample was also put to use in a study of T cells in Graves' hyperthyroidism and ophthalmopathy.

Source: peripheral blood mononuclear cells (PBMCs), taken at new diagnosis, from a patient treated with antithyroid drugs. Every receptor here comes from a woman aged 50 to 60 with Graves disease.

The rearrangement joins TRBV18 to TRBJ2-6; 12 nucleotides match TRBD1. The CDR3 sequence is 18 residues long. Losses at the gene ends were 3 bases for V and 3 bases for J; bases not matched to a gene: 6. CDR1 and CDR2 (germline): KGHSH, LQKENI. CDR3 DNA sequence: TGTGCCAGCTCACCTCCCGGGACAGGGGGCTATGGGGCCAACGTCCTGACTTTC. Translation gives CASSPPGTGGYGANVLTF.

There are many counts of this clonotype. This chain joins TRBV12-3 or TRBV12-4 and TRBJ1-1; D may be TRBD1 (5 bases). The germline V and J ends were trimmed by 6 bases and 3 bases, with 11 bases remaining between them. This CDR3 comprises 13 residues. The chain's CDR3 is CASSWGSDTEAFF. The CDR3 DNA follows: TGTGCCAGCAGCTGGGGGTCTGACACTGAAGCTTTCTTT.

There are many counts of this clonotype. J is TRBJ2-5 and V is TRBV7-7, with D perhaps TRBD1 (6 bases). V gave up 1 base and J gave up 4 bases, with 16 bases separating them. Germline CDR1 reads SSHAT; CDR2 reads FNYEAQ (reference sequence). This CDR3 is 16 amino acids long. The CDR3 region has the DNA TGTGCCAGCAGCTTAGGGGTGGGGGCGTTATTAGAGACCCAGTACTTC. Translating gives CASSLGVGALLETQYF.